The entry below gives a single TCR beta chain sequence along with its context. Its specific antigen is unknown. Per-base quality was not reported, and no clone a single base away is much larger than it. The sample comes from a study of OX40 agonist ivuxolimab in advanced cancers. For the wider study: Ivuxolimab, which targeted the costimulatory receptor OX40 (CD134), was an agonistic, fully human IgG2 monoclonal antibody. Of the approximately 54 patients in dose escalation, about 20 had hepatocellular carcinoma, about 15 had melanoma, 9 had renal cell carcinoma and 9 had head and neck cancer. In the dose-escalation cohort, roughly 80% of patients were male, and the mean age was approximately 60 years, with a range of roughly 20 to 80. Three dose-escalation patients achieved partial responses, one with hepatocellular carcinoma and two with cutaneous melanoma. Patients were allowed to have had prior anti-PD-1, anti-PD-L1 or anti-CTLA-4 therapy, and more than 35% of the dose-escalation patients had been treated with checkpoint inhibitors. The paper covers the monotherapy dose-escalation part of the phase I ivuxolimab trial, which included N of about 51 patients. Intravenous ivuxolimab was administered to patients every 2 weeks at six dose levels: 0.01, 0.1, 0.3, 1.5, 3 and 10 mg/kg. The point of sequencing TCRbeta in the periphery was to test whether ivuxolimab changed TCR sequence diversity and drove clonal T-cell expansion.

The trial excluded patients who had a history of autoimmune disease or were on systemic immunosuppression. Peripheral blood for TCR sequencing was collected from all dose cohorts at baseline, on cycle 4 day 1, and on cycle 7 day 1. Samples were obtained from an open-label, multicenter, first-in-human phase I dose-escalation trial of ivuxolimab. Adults with locally advanced or metastatic head and neck squamous cell, hepatocellular, melanoma or renal cell carcinoma were enrolled in the trial. CD4+ and CD8+ T cells were sorted separately from peripheral blood before TCR sequencing. Points the paper makes about the study in general: On average, CD8+ T cells showed more expanded clones than CD4+ T cells after ivuxolimab. In partial responders in the 0.1-3.0 mg/kg groups, normalized peripheral clonal expansion was found to be among the lowest, especially among CD8+ T cells. Low levels of normalized T-cell clonal expansion were also seen in some patients who did not respond. At doses of 0.1 to 3.0 mg/kg, clonal expansion of both CD4+ and CD8+ T cells in blood was seen between baseline and week 6. Which antigens the clonally expanded peripheral T cells were specific for was not determined.

The germline V gene specifies MGHRA as CDR1 and YSYEKL as CDR2. There are 16 amino acids in the CDR3, from cysteine to phenylalanine inclusive. Of the read, only the CDR3 DNA is kept; its 48 bases are in frame from base 1. V is shortened by 0 bases, J by 5 bases, and the region joining them spans 16 bases. For sequencing of the TCRbeta CDR3 region, genomic DNA was extracted from the sorted cells. TCRbeta CDR3 regions were sequenced using the immunoSEQ Assay. Not all clones reach the TCRdb copy of this immuneACCESS table, which keeps in-frame sequences only. Checked studies attribute under half of the gap to unresolved V genes and leave the rest unexplained. Across this sample there are about 70,000 clones, with 89% seen only once. The biggest ten clones account for more than 1% of the sample.

Sequenced here: CD4+ or CD8+ T cells sorted from blood, sampled in a trial of the OX40 agonist ivuxolimab. The receptor chain draws on TRBV4-1 and TRBJ2-5; D gene: possibly TRBD2, on 5 matching bases. The sequence derives from an adult with an advanced solid tumor such as melanoma, head and neck, liver or kidney cancer. The nucleotides are TGCGCCAGCAGCCAAGAAGGGAGCCGGCGGATGGAGACCCAGTACTTC. The translation is CASSQEGSRRMETQYF.